This T cell receptor beta chain is drawn from a study of cytomegalovirus exposure and HLA in healthy donors. Study outcomes and limitations: Looking again later, the authors saw that most CMV-associated TCR beta chains seemed HLA-restricted.

The study ran its PCR with 60 Vbeta and 13 Jbeta primers. Produced via immunoSEQ multiplex PCR; TCRdb's table is partial and in-frame only. The repertoire holds 90,000 to 120,000 clones, with 50% to 65% as singletons. Remarks on this clone: Antigen: not known. The sample has other DNA sequences that encode this CDR3 too.

The sequence derives from a man aged 25-40 years in good health and CMV-seropositive. Sequencing used PBMCs.

The CDR3 DNA sequence: TGCGCCAGCAGCCCTCAAACAGGGCCTAATGAAAAACTGTTTTTT. Translating gives CASSPQTGPNEKLFF. V usage is TRBV4-1 and J usage is TRBJ1-4; a weak D match, TRBD1 (6 bases). Germline V lookup: CDR1 MGHRA, CDR2 YSYEKL. This CDR3 spans 15 amino acids. V shed 4 bases and J shed 3 bases, with 12 bases lying between them.